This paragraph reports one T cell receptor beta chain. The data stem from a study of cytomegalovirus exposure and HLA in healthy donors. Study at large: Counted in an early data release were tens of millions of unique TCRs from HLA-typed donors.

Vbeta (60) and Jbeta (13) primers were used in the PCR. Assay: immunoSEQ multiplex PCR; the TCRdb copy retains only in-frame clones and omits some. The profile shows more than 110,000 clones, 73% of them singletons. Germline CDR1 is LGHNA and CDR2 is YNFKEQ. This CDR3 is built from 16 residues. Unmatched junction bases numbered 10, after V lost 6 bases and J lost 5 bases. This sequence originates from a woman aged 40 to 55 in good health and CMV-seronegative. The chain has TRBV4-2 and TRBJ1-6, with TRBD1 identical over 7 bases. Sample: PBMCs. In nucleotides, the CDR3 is TGTGCCAGCAGTCATAAAAGGACAGGAGATAATTCACCCCTCCACTTT. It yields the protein CASSHKRTGDNSPLHF.